This T cell receptor beta chain was found in a study of naive and memory T cell subsets. Regarding the study as a whole: TCR transcript changes with activation or differentiation may affect this RNA method.

This clonotype was seen only a few times. What it binds is not known. Deletions cut 6 bases from V and 4 bases from J, with 18 bases between. The CDR3 has 14 amino acids. Germline V CDR1 and CDR2: SQVTM, ANQGSEA. Alpha and beta constant region primers primed reverse transcription for blood and skin samples. Amplification of ligated cDNA took four PCR rounds with SP2 and nested alpha and beta constant primers. Via MiXCR, TCRdb re-called the 5' RACE reads, giving one row per CDR3 protein. In the table there are more than 20,000 distinct CDR3 sequences, approximately 20% of which are singletons. Whole blood, around 2.5 ml, came from adult healthy volunteers. A UMI-containing oligonucleotide was joined by 3' ligation to the TCR cDNA template. Input was about 1 to 1,100 ng of DNase-treated total RNA without cell sorting.

The source of this sequence is a female donor in good health. The chain combines TRBV29-1 with TRBJ1-2, with a possible D match to TRBD1 (6 bases). CDR3 protein: CSVPAKGGVYGYTF. DNA for the CDR3: TGCAGCGTCCCCGCCAAGGGGGGGGTCTATGGCTACACCTTC.